The rows below give T cell receptor beta chains drawn from one sample of a study of naive and memory T cell subsets. TCRdb re-derived calls from the UMI-ligation and nested PCR reads in MiXCR, one entry per CDR3 protein. The sample yields 120,000 to 150,000 distinct CDR3 sequences, approximately 15% seen once. Sequenced sample: naive CD4+ T cells from blood. The source is a human donor in good health. The CDR3 runs from the conserved cysteine through the conserved F or W. The D gene is left open where the match is weak. Rows give clone size only sometimes, using once, few, many, or a class for an expanded clone.

J | V | D | size | CDR3 | DNA
TRBJ2-1 | TRBV20-1 | - | few | CSARGGAGDPYNEQFF | TGCAGTGCTAGAGGGGGGGCGGGAGACCCCTACAATGAGCAGTTCTTC
TRBJ2-1 | TRBV19 | - | - | CASSTRLVNNEQFF | TGTGCCAGTAGTACCCGACTAGTCAACAATGAGCAGTTCTTC
TRBJ2-7 | TRBV5-1 | - | - | CASSLQDPYEQYF | TGCGCCAGCAGCTTGCAGGATCCCTACGAGCAGTACTTC
TRBJ1-6 | TRBV25-1 | - | few | CASSNPPLHF | TGTGCCAGCAGTAATCCACCCCTCCACTTT
TRBJ2-3 | TRBV27 | TRBD2 | few | CASSHKREPRKDTQYF | TGTGCCAGCAGTCACAAGCGGGAGCCCAGGAAAGATACGCAGTATTTT
TRBJ2-7 | TRBV6-5 | - | few | CASSYFFEQYF | TGTGCCAGCAGTTACTTCTTCGAGCAGTACTTC
TRBJ2-4 | TRBV4-1 | TRBD2 | few | CASSPGLAGGEAKNIQYF | TGCGCCAGCAGCCCGGGACTAGCGGGAGGGGAGGCCAAAAACATTCAGTACTTC
TRBJ2-3 | TRBV5-6 | - | - | CASSLGPGPQYF | TGTGCCAGCAGCTTGGGTCCCGGTCCGCAGTATTTT
TRBJ1-1 | TRBV3-1 | - | few | CASSPYLQGWTEAFF | TGTGCCAGCAGCCCCTACCTCCAGGGGTGGACTGAAGCTTTCTTT
TRBJ1-1 | TRBV6-5 | - | few | CASSYDISPGEAFF | TGTGCCAGCAGCTACGACATATCGCCCGGAGAAGCTTTCTTT
TRBJ2-3 | TRBV11-3 | - | - | CASSVSPPDTQYF | TGTGCCAGCAGCGTCTCCCCCCCGGATACGCAGTATTTT
TRBJ1-1 | TRBV29-1 | - | few | CSVEDPRVGRGNTEAFF | TGCAGCGTTGAAGATCCTAGGGTGGGCAGGGGGAACACTGAAGCTTTCTTT
TRBJ1-1 | TRBV6-2/TRBV6-3 | - | few | CASRDPRGGKNTEAFF | TGTGCCAGCAGGGATCCTAGAGGGGGTAAGAACACTGAAGCTTTCTTT
TRBJ2-3 | TRBV11-2 | - | - | CASSRGSDTQYF | TGTGCCAGCAGCAGGGGGTCAGATACGCAGTATTTT
TRBJ2-3 | TRBV28 | TRBD2 | few | CASITSGPSTDTQYF | TGTGCCAGCATTACTAGCGGGCCTAGCACAGATACGCAGTATTTT
TRBJ2-1 | TRBV6-5 | - | many | CASSYSGVGNNEQFF | TGTGCCAGCAGTTACTCGGGGGTGGGCAACAATGAGCAGTTCTTC
TRBJ2-1 | TRBV5-1 | - | - | CASSREFNYNEQFF | TGCGCCAGCAGCCGGGAGTTCAACTACAATGAGCAGTTCTTC
TRBJ2-1 | TRBV7-2 | TRBD2 | many | CASSTSGRGNEQFF | TGTGCCAGCAGCACTAGCGGGAGAGGCAATGAGCAGTTCTTC
TRBJ2-1 | TRBV18 | TRBD1 | - | CASSPPVGQGSYEQFF | TGTGCCAGCTCACCACCCGTGGGACAGGGTTCCTATGAGCAGTTCTTC
TRBJ2-1 | TRBV10-3 | - | - | CATGAGGSSYNEQFF | TGTGCCACGGGGGCAGGGGGGAGCTCCTACAATGAGCAGTTCTTC
TRBJ2-5 | TRBV12-3/TRBV12-4 | - | many | CASSLGRFQETQYF | TGTGCCAGCAGTTTAGGCAGATTCCAAGAGACCCAGTACTTC
TRBJ2-3 | TRBV6-5 | - | few | CASSLLRADTQYF | TGTGCCAGCTCGTTGCTGCGGGCAGATACGCAGTATTTT
TRBJ2-7 | TRBV5-1 | - | - | CASSLGNEQYF | TGCGCCAGCAGCTTGGGGAACGAGCAGTACTTC
TRBJ1-1 | TRBV3-1 | - | - | CASRGSDRNTEAFF | TGTGCCAGCAGGGGCTCGGACAGGAACACTGAAGCTTTCTTT
TRBJ2-7 | TRBV20-1 | TRBD2 | - | CSASPGTRAYEQYF | TGCAGTGCTAGCCCCGGGACTAGAGCCTACGAGCAGTACTTC
TRBJ1-2 | TRBV12-3/TRBV12-4 | - | few | CASRNRDGYTF | TGTGCCAGCAGAAACAGGGATGGCTACACCTTC
TRBJ1-1 | TRBV10-1 | TRBD1 | - | CASSNRGKNTEAFF | TGCGCCAGCAGTAACAGGGGAAAAAACACTGAAGCTTTCTTT
TRBJ2-3 | TRBV5-6 | - | - | CASSLAVVAVPLSDSTDTQYF | TGTGCCAGCAGCTTGGCCGTGGTAGCGGTCCCTCTTTCGGATAGCACAGATACGCAGTATTTT
TRBJ1-4 | TRBV5-1 | - | - | CASSCSNEKLFF | TGCGCCAGCAGCTGTAGCAATGAAAAACTGTTTTTT
TRBJ2-2 | TRBV7-7 | - | - | CASSIRILSNTGELFF | TGTGCCAGCAGCATTAGAATTCTATCGAACACCGGGGAGCTGTTTTTT
TRBJ2-5 | TRBV7-7 | TRBD1 | few | CASSQGQGKTQYF | TGTGCCAGCAGCCAGGGACAGGGGAAGACCCAGTACTTC
TRBJ1-2 | TRBV12-3/TRBV12-4 | - | few | CASSFRTDPSYGYTF | TGTGCCAGCAGTTTCAGGACGGACCCGTCCTATGGCTACACCTTC
TRBJ2-7 | TRBV28 | TRBD2 | few | CASINIVAGGYEQYF | TGTGCCAGCATAAATATAGTGGCGGGAGGCTACGAGCAGTACTTC
TRBJ1-2 | TRBV29-1 | - | few | CSVDSTGGGYGYTF | TGCAGCGTTGATAGCACGGGCGGTGGCTATGGCTACACCTTC
TRBJ2-7 | TRBV29-1 | - | - | CSVEDIRGAQYF | TGCAGCGTTGAAGATATCAGGGGAGCGCAGTACTTC
TRBJ1-4 | TRBV7-2 | TRBD1 | few | CASSFGQARGEKLFF | TGTGCCAGCAGCTTTGGACAGGCCCGGGGTGAAAAACTGTTTTTT
TRBJ2-1 | TRBV10-2 | - | few | CASSEGPPYTNEQFF | TGCGCCAGCAGTGAGGGACCCCCTTACACGAATGAGCAGTTCTTC
TRBJ2-7 | TRBV20-1 | TRBD2 | few | CSASGRIGPAYEQYF | TGCAGTGCCAGCGGGAGAATTGGACCGGCCTACGAGCAGTACTTC
TRBJ2-1 | TRBV28 | - | few | CASSPWTGRGSYNEQFF | TGTGCCAGCAGTCCTTGGACGGGAAGGGGCTCCTACAATGAGCAGTTCTTC
TRBJ1-3 | TRBV12-3/TRBV12-4 | - | - | CASSSPGQNTIYF | TGTGCCAGCAGTTCTCCAGGCCAAAACACCATATATTTT
TRBJ1-5 | TRBV28 | - | few | CASRRAGTSNQPQHF | TGTGCCAGCAGACGGGCAGGGACAAGCAATCAGCCCCAGCATTTT
TRBJ1-5 | TRBV12-3/TRBV12-4 | - | few | CASSFSRQPQHF | TGTGCCAGCAGTTTTTCAAGGCAGCCCCAGCATTTT
TRBJ2-1 | TRBV20-1 | - | - | CSAIRPSSYNEQFF | TGCAGTGCTATCCGACCTTCCTCCTACAATGAGCAGTTCTTC
TRBJ2-1 | TRBV20-1 | - | few | CSAPRGRGWLAVNNEQFF | TGCAGTGCTCCCCGGGGCAGGGGGTGGCTAGCGGTGAACAATGAGCAGTTCTTC